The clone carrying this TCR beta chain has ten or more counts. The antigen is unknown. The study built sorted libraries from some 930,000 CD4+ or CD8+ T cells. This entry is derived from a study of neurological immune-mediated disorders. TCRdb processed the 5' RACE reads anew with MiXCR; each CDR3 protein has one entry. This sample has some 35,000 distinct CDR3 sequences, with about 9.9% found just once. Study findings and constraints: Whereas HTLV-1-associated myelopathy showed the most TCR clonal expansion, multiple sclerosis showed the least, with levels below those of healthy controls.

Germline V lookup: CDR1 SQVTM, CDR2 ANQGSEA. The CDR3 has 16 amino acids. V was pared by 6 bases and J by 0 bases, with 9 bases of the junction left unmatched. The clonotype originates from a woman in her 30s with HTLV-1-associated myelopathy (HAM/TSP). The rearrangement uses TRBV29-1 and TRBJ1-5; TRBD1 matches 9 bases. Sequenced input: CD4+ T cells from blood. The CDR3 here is CSVEQGAGDSNQPQHF. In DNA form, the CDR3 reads TGCAGCGTGGAACAGGGGGCTGGGGATAGCAATCAGCCCCAGCATTTT.